This is a list of T cell receptor beta chains from one sample in a study of cytomegalovirus exposure and HLA in healthy donors. The method was immunoSEQ multiplex PCR; TCRdb's version includes in-frame clones alone and lacks a portion of them. Of 150,000 to 250,000 clones in the sample, around 80% are singletons; the top ten hold 3.5% to 5%. Sequenced material: PBMCs. The receptors here all came from a woman in her twenties or thirties in good health and CMV-seropositive. CDR3s include the opening cysteine and the closing phenylalanine or tryptophan. Each record gives: clone size, V gene, D gene, J gene, CDR3 DNA, CDR3 protein. A D gene is named only where the DNA matches it firmly. Clone size is shown for a subset of rows, as once, few, many or a class of expanded clone.

>-|TRBV6-5|-|TRBJ1-5
TGTGCCAGCAGTGGGGGGGTTCGTCAGCCCCAGCATTTT
CASSGGVRQPQHF
>-|TRBV5-1|-|TRBJ1-1
TGCGCCAGCAGCTTGGGAACAGGGTCGGATACTGAAGCTTTCTTT
CASSLGTGSDTEAFF
>few|TRBV25-1|-|TRBJ1-2
TGTGCCAGCAGTGAACGGGCAGGGGCGCCCTATGGCTACACCTTC
CASSERAGAPYGYTF
>-|TRBV30|-|TRBJ1-1
TGTGCCTGGACCGTACGCGGGGACACTGAAGCTTTCTTT
CAWTVRGDTEAFF
>-|TRBV7-9|TRBD1|TRBJ2-1
TGTGCCAGCAGCCTACCCCAGGGGGACTCCTACAATGAGCAGTTCTTC
CASSLPQGDSYNEQFF
>-|TRBV7-2|TRBD1|TRBJ1-6
TGTGCCAGCAGCGCAGGGGGCGGCTATAATTCACCCCTCCACTTT
CASSAGGGYNSPLHF
>-|TRBV9|TRBD2|TRBJ2-5
TGTGCCAGCAGCTATAGCGGGGGGGCGTTGGAGACCCAGTACTTC
CASSYSGGALETQYF
>-|TRBV7-8|TRBD2|TRBJ2-7
TGTGCCAGCAGCTTAGCGCTGAGCGGGGATCGGGACGAGCAGTACTTC
CASSLALSGDRDEQYF
>once|TRBV11-2|-|TRBJ1-5
TGTGCCAGCAGCCCGGACGGGGAACGCAATCAGCCCCAGCATTTT
CASSPDGERNQPQHF
>-|TRBV7-9|-|TRBJ2-7
TGTGCCAGCAGCTTAGTGGGGGCGCCTGGGGAGCAGTACTTC
CASSLVGAPGEQYF
>few|TRBV19|TRBD2|TRBJ2-2
TGTGCCAGTAACTGGGACTACACAACCGGGGAGCTGTTTTTT
CASNWDYTTGELFF
>-|TRBV29-1|TRBD1|TRBJ1-2
TGCAGCGTGACAGGGGGCTATGGCTACCCCTTC
CSVTGGYGYPF
>-|TRBV19|-|TRBJ1-1
TGTGCCGTCCAGGTAGGGAACACTGAAGCTTTCTTT
CAVQVGNTEAFF
>once|TRBV15|-|TRBJ2-7
TGTGCCACCAGGTCGGACACGAGCTCCTACGAGCAGTACTTC
CATRSDTSSYEQYF
>-|TRBV29-1|-|TRBJ1-2
TGCAGCGTTGACTCGTGGGGGGAAGTCTACACCTTC
CSVDSWGEVYTF
>-|TRBV4-1|TRBD2|TRBJ2-7
TGCGCCAGCAGCCAATCCCCTAGCGGCCGAGGGGTCTACGAGCAGTACTTC
CASSQSPSGRGVYEQYF
>-|TRBV10-3|TRBD1|TRBJ1-2
TGTGCCATCAGTGAGTCAGAGGGGGCGAGGAATGGCTACACCTTC
CAISESEGARNGYTF
>-|TRBV7-2|-|TRBJ1-1
TGTGCCAGCAGCTTAAGACAAACTGAAGCTTTCTTT
CASSLRQTEAFF
>-|TRBV11-3|-|TRBJ2-4
TGTGCCAGCAGCTTGCGGTGGCAGACCTACATGATCAAAAACATTCAGTACTTC
CASSLRWQTYMIKNIQYF
>-|TRBV2|-|TRBJ1-2
TGTGCCAGGACAGTTTCCTATGGCTACACCTTC
CARTVSYGYTF
>few|TRBV7-2|-|TRBJ2-7
TGTGCCAGCAGCTTAGGGAGGGTCTACGAGCAGTACTTC
CASSLGRVYEQYF
>-|TRBV4-1|TRBD2|TRBJ2-1
TGCGCCAGCAGCCAAGGTCCTGGGCGCGGGAGGGGGAATGAGCAGTTCTTC
CASSQGPGRGRGNEQFF
>few|TRBV5-1|TRBD1|TRBJ2-2
TGCGCCAGCAGCCCAGGGACAGGAGTTTACACCGGGGAGCTGTTTTTT
CASSPGTGVYTGELFF
>-|TRBV7-2|-|TRBJ2-7
TGTGCCAGCAGCTTAGACGGCGGCAGAAACTACGAGCAGTACTTC
CASSLDGGRNYEQYF
>-|TRBV27|TRBD2|TRBJ2-1
TGTGCCAGCACCCAACTAGCGGGAGGCTCCTACAATGAGCAGTTCTTC
CASTQLAGGSYNEQFF
>-|TRBV7-6|-|TRBJ1-3
TGTGCCAGCAGCTTAGGAGGACAGCGCTCTGGAAACACCATATATTTT
CASSLGGQRSGNTIYF
>-|TRBV29-1|-|TRBJ1-1
TGCAGCGTTGAAGATGGGCGGGGGGAGTCGAACACTGAAGCTTTCTTT
CSVEDGRGESNTEAFF
>-|TRBV19|-|TRBJ1-2
TGTGCCAGTAGTATTGGTGAAGGAGACTATGGCTACACCTTC
CASSIGEGDYGYTF
>-|TRBV10-3|TRBD2|TRBJ2-5
TGTGCCATCGGGGGACTAGCGGGAGCGCGGGAGACCCAGTACTTC
CAIGGLAGARETQYF
>-|TRBV9|-|TRBJ1-6
TGTGCCAGCAGCGTGACTCCTTCTAATTCACCCCTCCACTTT
CASSVTPSNSPLHF
>-|TRBV7-8|TRBD1|TRBJ2-7
TGTGCCAGCAGCGATCATCGGGACAGGGTCTACGAGCAGTACTTC
CASSDHRDRVYEQYF
>-|TRBV9|TRBD1|TRBJ1-1
TGTGCCAGCAGCGTAGACCCCTACAGGGGAAGGGACACTGAAGCTTTCTTT
CASSVDPYRGRDTEAFF
>-|TRBV29-1|-|TRBJ2-7
TGCAGCGGAATAATGGGGCCTCACGAGCAGTACTTC
CSGIMGPHEQYF
>-|TRBV19|TRBD1|TRBJ1-5
TGTGCCAGTGAGACAGGGGAGGAGATATCCCAGCCCCAGCATTTT
CASETGEEISQPQHF
>-|TRBV7-2|TRBD2|TRBJ2-7
TGTGCCAGCAGCCAATTAGCGGGAGGCCTCTCCGAGCAGTACTTC
CASSQLAGGLSEQYF
>-|TRBV2|-|TRBJ1-4
TGTGCCAGCCACCAGAGATCAGGGATGGAAGAAAAACTGTTTTTT
CASHQRSGMEEKLFF
>-|TRBV2|-|TRBJ2-7
TGTGCCAGCAGCCCTTTGGTGGGGGCGTCGTACGAGCAGTACTTC
CASSPLVGASYEQYF
>-|TRBV19|TRBD1|TRBJ2-2
TGTGCCAGTGAAGACAGGGGAGAACTCACCGGGGAGCTGTTTTTT
CASEDRGELTGELFF
>few|TRBV11-3|-|TRBJ1-1
TGTGCCAGCAGTCGTACAGGGTTGGACACTGAAGCTTTCTTT
CASSRTGLDTEAFF
>-|TRBV7-9|TRBD2|TRBJ2-3
TGTGCCAGCAGCTTATGGTTAGCGGGGGGCCGCGATACGCAGTATTTT
CASSLWLAGGRDTQYF
>-|TRBV21-1|-|TRBJ2-7
TGTGCCAGCAACGGGACAGCCTACGAGCAGTACTTC
CASNGTAYEQYF
>-|TRBV6-5|TRBD1|TRBJ2-7
TGTGCCAGCCACGGGACAGGGGGTTCCTACGAGCAGTACTTC
CASHGTGGSYEQYF
>once|TRBV11-3|TRBD2|TRBJ2-7
TGTGCCAGCAGCTCGGGACTAGCGGGAGATCGGTACGAGCAGTACTTC
CASSSGLAGDRYEQYF
>-|TRBV20-1|-|TRBJ2-1
TGCAGTGCTTCTCCGAGCAATGAGCAGTTCTTC
CSASPSNEQFF
>-|TRBV18|-|TRBJ1-2
TGTGCCAGCTCCTACGACCTCGCGCAGGTCACCCGTTATGACTATGGCTACACCTTC
CASSYDLAQVTRYDYGYTF
>-|TRBV7-9|TRBD1|TRBJ1-1
TGTGCCAGCAGCGACCTCCCGGGACAGGGGTTCTTAGCTTTCTTT
CASSDLPGQGFLAFF
>-|TRBV25-1|TRBD2|TRBJ2-1
TGTGCCAGCCAACTAGCGGGAGGTAATGAGCAGTTCTTC
CASQLAGGNEQFF
>-|TRBV29-1|-|TRBJ1-3
TGCAGCGTTGAAGAGACAGAGAGAAACACCATATATTTT
CSVEETERNTIYF
>-|TRBV7-9|TRBD2|TRBJ2-7
TGTGCCAGCAGCTATTCTAGCGGTGCGGGGTGGCAGTACTTC
CASSYSSGAGWQYF
>-|TRBV27|TRBD1|TRBJ1-2
TGTGCCAGCAGTTTAAGGCGTCAGGGGGCCTCTGGTCTCGGGGGCTACACCTTC
CASSLRRQGASGLGGYTF
>-|TRBV11-2|TRBD2|TRBJ2-7
TGTGCCAGCAGCCTCTCGGGACTAGCGGGGGTTTCCTACGAGCAGTACTTC
CASSLSGLAGVSYEQYF
>-|TRBV7-6|-|TRBJ2-5
TGTGCCAGCAGCCGTCTCGGACAGAAAGGAGAGACCCAGTACTTC
CASSRLGQKGETQYF
>-|TRBV9|TRBD2|TRBJ2-7
TGTGCCAGCAGCGCCGGGACTAGTCAGGAGCAGTACTTC
CASSAGTSQEQYF
>-|TRBV9|TRBD1|TRBJ2-1
TGTGCCAGCAGTACCGGGACAGATACCTACAATGAGCAGTTCTTC
CASSTGTDTYNEQFF
>-|TRBV4-2|TRBD2|TRBJ2-1
TGTGCCAGCAGCCAAGATGGGCGGGGGGGGCTTTACAATGAGCAGTTCTTC
CASSQDGRGGLYNEQFF